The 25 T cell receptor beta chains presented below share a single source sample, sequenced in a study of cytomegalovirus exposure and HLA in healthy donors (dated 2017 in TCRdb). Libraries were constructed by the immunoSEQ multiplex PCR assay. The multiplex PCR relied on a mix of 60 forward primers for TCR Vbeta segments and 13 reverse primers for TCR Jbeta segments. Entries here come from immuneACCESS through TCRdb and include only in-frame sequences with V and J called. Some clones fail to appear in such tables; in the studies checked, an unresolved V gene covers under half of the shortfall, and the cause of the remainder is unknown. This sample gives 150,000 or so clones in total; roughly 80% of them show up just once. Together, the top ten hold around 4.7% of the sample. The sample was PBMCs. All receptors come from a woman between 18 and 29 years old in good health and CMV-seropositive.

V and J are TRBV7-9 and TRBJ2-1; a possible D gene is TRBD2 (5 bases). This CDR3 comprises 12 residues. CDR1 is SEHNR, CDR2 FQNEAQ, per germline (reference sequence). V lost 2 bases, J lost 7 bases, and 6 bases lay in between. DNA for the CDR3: TGTGCCAGCAGCTTAAGCGGTAATGAGCAGTTCTTC. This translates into CASSLSGNEQFF.

CDR3 sequence: CASTTGGAHTEAFF. The CDR3 DNA follows: TGTGCCAGCACTACGGGGGGCGCGCACACTGAAGCTTTCTTT. The rearrangement uses TRBV7-9 and TRBJ1-1, with TRBD1 as a possible D gene (6 bases). The CDR3 length is 14 residues. V was pared by 7 bases and J by 3 bases, with 15 bases between. Germline CDR1 reads SEHNR; CDR2 reads FQNEAQ (reference sequence).

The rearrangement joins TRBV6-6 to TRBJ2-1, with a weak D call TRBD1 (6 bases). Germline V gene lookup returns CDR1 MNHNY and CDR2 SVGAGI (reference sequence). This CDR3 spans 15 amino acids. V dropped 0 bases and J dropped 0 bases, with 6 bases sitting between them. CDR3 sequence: CASSYSGGSYNEQFF. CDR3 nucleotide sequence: TGTGCCAGCAGTTACTCAGGGGGCTCCTACAATGAGCAGTTCTTC.

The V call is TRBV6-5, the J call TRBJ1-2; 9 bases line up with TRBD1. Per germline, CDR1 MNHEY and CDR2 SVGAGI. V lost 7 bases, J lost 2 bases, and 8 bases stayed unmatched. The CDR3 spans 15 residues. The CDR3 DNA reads TGTGCCAGCAAGCGGGACAGGGAACCCAACTATGGCTACACCTTC. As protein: CASKRDREPNYGYTF.

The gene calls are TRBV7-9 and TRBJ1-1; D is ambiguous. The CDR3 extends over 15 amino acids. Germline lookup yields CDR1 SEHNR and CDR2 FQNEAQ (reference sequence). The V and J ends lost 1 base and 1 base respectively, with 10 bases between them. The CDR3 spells CASSLEGASNTEAFF. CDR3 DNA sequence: TGTGCCAGCAGCTTAGAAGGAGCATCGAACACTGAAGCTTTCTTT.

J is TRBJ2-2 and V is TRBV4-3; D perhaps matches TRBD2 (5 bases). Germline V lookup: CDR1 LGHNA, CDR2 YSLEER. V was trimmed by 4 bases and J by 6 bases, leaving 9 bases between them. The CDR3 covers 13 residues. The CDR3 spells CASSPGRAGELFF. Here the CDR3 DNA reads TGCGCCAGCAGCCCCGGGCGGGCCGGGGAGCTGTTTTTT.

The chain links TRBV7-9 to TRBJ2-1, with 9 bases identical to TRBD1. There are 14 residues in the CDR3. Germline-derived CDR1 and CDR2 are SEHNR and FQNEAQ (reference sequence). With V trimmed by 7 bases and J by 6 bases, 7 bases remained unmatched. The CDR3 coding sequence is TGTGCCAGCATCTGGACAGGGGCAGGCAATGAGCAGTTCTTC. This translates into CASIWTGAGNEQFF. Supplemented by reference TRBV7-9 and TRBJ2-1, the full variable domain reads DTGVSQNPRHKITKRGQNVTFRCDPISEHNRLYWYRQTLGQGPEFLTYFQNEAQLEKSRLLSDRFSAERPKGSFSTLEIQRTEQGDSAMYLCASIWTGAGNEQFFGPGTRLTVL.

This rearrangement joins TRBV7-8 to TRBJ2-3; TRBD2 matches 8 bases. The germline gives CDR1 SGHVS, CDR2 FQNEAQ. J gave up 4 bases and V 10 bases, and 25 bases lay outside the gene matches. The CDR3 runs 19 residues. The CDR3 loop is CATQPGVAGTQKGADTQYF. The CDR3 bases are TGTGCCACCCAGCCCGGGGTAGCGGGAACGCAAAAGGGGGCAGATACGCAGTATTTT. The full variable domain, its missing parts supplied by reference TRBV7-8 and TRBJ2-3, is GAGVSQSPRYKVAKRGQDVALRCDPISGHVSLFWYQQALGQGPEFLTYFQNEAQLDKSGLPSDRFFAERPEGSVSTLKIQRTQQEDSAVYLCATQPGVAGTQKGADTQYFGPGTRLTVL.

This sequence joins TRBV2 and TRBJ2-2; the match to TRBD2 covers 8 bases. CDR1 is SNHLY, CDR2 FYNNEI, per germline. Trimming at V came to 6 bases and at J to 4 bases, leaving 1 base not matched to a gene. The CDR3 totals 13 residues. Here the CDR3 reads CASRGLVTGELFF. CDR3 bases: TGTGCCAGCAGGGGACTAGTCACCGGGGAGCTGTTTTTT.

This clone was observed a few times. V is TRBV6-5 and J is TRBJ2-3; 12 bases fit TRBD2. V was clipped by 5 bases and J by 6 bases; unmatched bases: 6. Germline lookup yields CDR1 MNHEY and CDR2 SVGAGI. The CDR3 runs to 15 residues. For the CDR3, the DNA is TGTGCCAGCAGTCCTAGCGGGGGGGCTGGGGATACGCAGTATTTT. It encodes CASSPSGGAGDTQYF.

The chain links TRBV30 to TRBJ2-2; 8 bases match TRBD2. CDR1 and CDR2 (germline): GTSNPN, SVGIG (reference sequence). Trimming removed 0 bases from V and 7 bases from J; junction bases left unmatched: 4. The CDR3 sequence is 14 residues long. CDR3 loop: CAWSVTGGGGELFF. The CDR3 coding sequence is TGTGCCTGGAGTGTAACCGGGGGGGGCGGGGAGCTGTTTTTT.

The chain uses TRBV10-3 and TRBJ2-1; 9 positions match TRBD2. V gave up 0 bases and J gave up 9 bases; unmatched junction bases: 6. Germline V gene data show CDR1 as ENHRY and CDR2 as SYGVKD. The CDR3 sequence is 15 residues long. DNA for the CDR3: TGTGCCATCAGTGAGTCCTTGGCGGGGGGGCTTGAGCAGTTCTTC. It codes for CAISESLAGGLEQFF.

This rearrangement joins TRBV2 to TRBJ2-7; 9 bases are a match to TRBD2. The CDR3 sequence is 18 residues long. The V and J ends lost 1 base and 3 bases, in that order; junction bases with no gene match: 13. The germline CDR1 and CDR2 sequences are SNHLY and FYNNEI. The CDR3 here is CASSEEYLGAGGHYEQYF. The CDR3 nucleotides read TGTGCCAGCAGTGAAGAATATCTGGGCGCGGGGGGGCACTACGAGCAGTACTTC.

DNA of the CDR3: TGTGCCAGCAGCTTGCGAGAGGGCTACACCTTC. This gives the protein CASSLREGYTF. The V gene is TRBV5-4, the J gene TRBJ1-2, with D unclear. The CDR3 sequence is 11 residues long. Germline V CDR1 and CDR2: SGHNT, YYREEE (reference sequence). V gave up 1 base and J gave up 8 bases, with 6 bases separating them.

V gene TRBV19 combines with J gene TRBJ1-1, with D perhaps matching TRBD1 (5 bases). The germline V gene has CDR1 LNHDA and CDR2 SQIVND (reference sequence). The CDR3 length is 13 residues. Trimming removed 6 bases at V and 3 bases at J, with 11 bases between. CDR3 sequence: CASRRGWDTEAFF. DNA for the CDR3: TGTGCCAGTAGAAGGGGCTGGGACACTGAAGCTTTCTTT. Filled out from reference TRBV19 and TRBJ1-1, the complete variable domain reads DGGITQSPKYLFRKEGQNVTLSCEQNLNHDAMYWYRQDPGQGLRLIYYSQIVNDFQKGDIAEGYSVSREKKESFPLTVTSAQKNPTAFYLCASRRGWDTEAFFGQGTRLTVV.

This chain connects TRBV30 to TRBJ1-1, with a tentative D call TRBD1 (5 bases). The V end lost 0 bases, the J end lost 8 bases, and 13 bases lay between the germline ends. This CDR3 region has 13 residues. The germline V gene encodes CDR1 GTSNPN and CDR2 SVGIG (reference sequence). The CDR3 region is CAWSVSLTVEAFF. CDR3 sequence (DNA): TGTGCCTGGAGTGTAAGTTTGACAGTGGAAGCTTTCTTT.

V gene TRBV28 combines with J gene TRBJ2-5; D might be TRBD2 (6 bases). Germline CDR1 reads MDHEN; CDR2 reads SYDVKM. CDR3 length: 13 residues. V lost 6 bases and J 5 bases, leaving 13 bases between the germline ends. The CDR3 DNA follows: TGTGCCAGCAGCCGCGGGGAATGGGAGACCCAGTACTTC. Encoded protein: CASSRGEWETQYF. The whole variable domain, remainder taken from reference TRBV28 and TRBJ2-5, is DVKVTQSSRYLVKRTGEKVFLECVQDMDHENMFWYRQDPGLGLRLIYFSYDVKMKEKGDIPEGYSVSREKKERFSLILESASTNQTSMYLCASSRGEWETQYFGPGTRLLVL.

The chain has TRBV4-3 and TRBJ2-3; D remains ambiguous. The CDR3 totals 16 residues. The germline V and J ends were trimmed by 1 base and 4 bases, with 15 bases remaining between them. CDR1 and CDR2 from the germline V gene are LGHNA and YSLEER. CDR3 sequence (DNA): TGCGCCAGCAGCCAAGGAAGCCCGGCGGTCGCAGATACGCAGTATTTT. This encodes CASSQGSPAVADTQYF.

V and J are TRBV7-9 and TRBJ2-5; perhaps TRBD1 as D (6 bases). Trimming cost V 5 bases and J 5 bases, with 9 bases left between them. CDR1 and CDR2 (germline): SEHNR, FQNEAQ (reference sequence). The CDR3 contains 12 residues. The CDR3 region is CASSQRGETQYF. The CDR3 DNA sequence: TGTGCCAGCAGCCAAAGGGGGGAGACCCAGTACTTC.

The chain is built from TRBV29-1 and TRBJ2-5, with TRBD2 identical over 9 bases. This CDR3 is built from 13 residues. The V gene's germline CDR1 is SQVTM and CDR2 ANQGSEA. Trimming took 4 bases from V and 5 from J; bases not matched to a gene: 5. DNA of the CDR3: TGCAGCGTTGCGGCGGGGGGGCCCGAGACCCAGTACTTC. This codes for CSVAAGGPETQYF.

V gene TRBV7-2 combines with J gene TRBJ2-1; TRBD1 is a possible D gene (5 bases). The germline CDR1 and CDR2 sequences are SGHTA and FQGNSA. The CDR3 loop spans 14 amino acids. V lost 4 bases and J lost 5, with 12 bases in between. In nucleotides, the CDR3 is TGTGCCAGCAGCTCCCGACAGAAAGACAATGAGCAGTTCTTC. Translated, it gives CASSSRQKDNEQFF.

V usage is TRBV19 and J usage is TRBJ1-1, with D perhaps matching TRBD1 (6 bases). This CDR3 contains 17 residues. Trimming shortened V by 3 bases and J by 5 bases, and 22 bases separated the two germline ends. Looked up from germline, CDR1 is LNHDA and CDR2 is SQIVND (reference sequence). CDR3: CASSIPPTLGARTEAFF. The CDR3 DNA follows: TGTGCCAGTAGTATCCCCCCAACCTTGGGGGCGAGGACTGAAGCTTTCTTT. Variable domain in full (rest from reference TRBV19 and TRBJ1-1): DGGITQSPKYLFRKEGQNVTLSCEQNLNHDAMYWYRQDPGQGLRLIYYSQIVNDFQKGDIAEGYSVSREKKESFPLTVTSAQKNPTAFYLCASSIPPTLGARTEAFFGQGTRLTVV.

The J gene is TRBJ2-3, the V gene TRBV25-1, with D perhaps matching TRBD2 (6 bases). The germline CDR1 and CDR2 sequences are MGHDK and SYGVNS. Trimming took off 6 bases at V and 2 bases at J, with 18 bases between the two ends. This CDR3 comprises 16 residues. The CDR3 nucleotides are TGTGCCAGCAGCGCCCGGGACTCGACTTTCACAGATACGCAGTATTTT. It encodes CASSARDSTFTDTQYF.

The CDR3 reads CASSLDRGLGYTF. Written as DNA, the CDR3 is TGTGCCAGCAGTCTAGACAGGGGACTTGGCTACACCTTC. V usage is TRBV6-4 and J usage is TRBJ1-2, with 8 bases fitting TRBD1. V was pared by 5 bases and J by 7 bases, with 6 bases of the junction left unmatched. This CDR3 is built from 13 residues. Germline V gene lookup returns CDR1 MRHNA and CDR2 SNTAGT.

The CDR3 reads CSVDRGGTGGDTQYF. The CDR3 nucleotides read TGCAGCGTTGATCGGGGTGGGACAGGGGGAGATACGCAGTATTTT. The chain carries TRBV29-1 and TRBJ2-3; the match to TRBD1 covers 11 bases. This CDR3 region has 15 residues. Per germline, CDR1 SQVTM and CDR2 ANQGSEA. Germline trimming cut 3 bases from V and 5 bases from J; bases unmatched to any gene: 7.